This T cell receptor (beta chain) was found in a study of T cell responses to AZD1222 COVID-19 vaccine. Findings and limits, study-wide: Reports say nearly half of spike-specific TCRs go after unmutated variant regions. White British ancestry dominated among donors, who included more females, and clonal diversity was possibly underestimated. Regions 160-218 and 743-854 dominated among vaccine-associated CD4 TCRs spanning spike. The study found Spike-specific TCR breadth and depth rose after two AZD1222 doses.

TCRdb's table, derived via immunoSEQ multiplex PCR, lists solely in-frame clones and lacks some. The repertoire has over 150,000 clones, 88% of them found once; the top ten carry approximately 5.7%. This clone was observed a single time. Its matching antigen is unknown. From germline, CDR1 is PRHDT and CDR2 FYEKMQ (reference sequence). CDR3 size: 13 residues. V gave up 1 base and J gave up 8 bases; unmatched junction bases: 4. The receptor was derived from an adult in good health. Source: peripheral blood, taken on day 0 of AZD1222 vaccination. The chain links TRBV13 to TRBJ1-2, with TRBD1 matching over 7 bases. For the CDR3, the DNA is TGTGCCAGCAGCTTAGCAGGGGGAGGGGGCTACACCTTC. It specifies CASSLAGGGGYTF.